This T cell receptor (beta chain) was captured by sequencing in a study of blood T cell repertoires in COVID-19. Overall study: Spain, Italy and the United States supplied samples that represented acute and convalescent COVID-19.

This clone was detected only once. The length of the CDR3 is 15 residues. Germline values: CDR1 SEHNR, CDR2 FQNEAQ (reference sequence). The trim removed 3 bases at V and 0 bases at J, leaving 1 base unmatched. In the authors' workflow: Using reference gene primer amplification, nucleated cell counts were estimated. This table comes from immunoSEQ multiplex PCR, and its TCRdb copy is limited to in-frame clones, with some not included. D and trimming come from the DNA, and the V and J calls and clone size come from that table. Of some 170,000 clones listed, 65% to 85% are singletons. Seattle's cohort entered during active infection and was followed longitudinally.

The chain recombines TRBV7-9 with TRBJ2-3; 9 bases align to TRBD2. The sequencing sample was made of peripheral blood. This sequence was found in a woman in her forties with COVID-19, enrolled during active disease. The CDR3 sequence is CASSFSGGSTDTQYF. CDR3 nucleotide sequence: TGTGCCAGCAGCTTTAGCGGGGGCAGCACAGATACGCAGTATTTT. Full variable domain (rest looked up from reference TRBV7-9 and TRBJ2-3): DTGVSQNPRHKITKRGQNVTFRCDPISEHNRLYWYRQTLGQGPEFLTYFQNEAQLEKSRLLSDRFSAERPKGSFSTLEIQRTEQGDSAMYLCASSFSGGSTDTQYFGPGTRLTVL.